Listed here are 5 T cell receptor beta chains from one sample, sequenced in a study of CXCR3-negative and CXCR3-positive naive CD8 T cells. Whole-study results and caveats: The TRB CDR3s that CXCR3-positive naive cells carried were more hydrophobic than those of CXCR3-negative naive cells.

Libraries were UMI-labeled 5' RACE TRB cDNA. After re-calling the 5' RACE reads, TCRdb lists one entry per CDR3 protein, DNA absent. The sample holds 130,000 to 150,000 distinct CDR3 sequences. Their target antigens are unknown. The source material was naive CXCR3+ CD8+ T cells from blood. The subset is: CD45RO-CCR7+CD27+CD95- naive CD8+ T cells expressing CXCR3 (TNR3+). These receptors came from a human donor in good health. Some clones in this sample may be carry-over from other donors' samples.

The V gene is TRBV29-1, the J gene TRBJ2-7; as DNA is missing, the TRBD1 call by TCRdb cannot be tested. Per the germline V gene, CDR1 is SQVTM and CDR2 is ANQGSEA. The length of the CDR3 is 14 residues. This chain's CDR3 is CSVEGQGETYEQYF.

The chain combines TRBV4-3 with TRBJ1-1. The germline CDR1 and CDR2 sequences are LGHNA and YSLEER. The CDR3 extends over 15 amino acids. CDR3 region: CASSQDSGANSEAFF.

The J gene is TRBJ2-7, the V gene TRBV6-2 or TRBV6-3; absent DNA, TCRdb's TRBD1 call cannot be checked. The CDR3 consists of 13 residues. The germline CDR1 and CDR2 sequences are MNHEY and SVGEGT. This chain's CDR3 is CASSVETGGEQYF.

The CDR3 loop reads CATSDGDAEAFF. V usage is TRBV15 and J usage is TRBJ1-1. CDR1 is LNHNV, CDR2 YYDKDF, per germline (reference sequence). The CDR3 extends over 12 amino acids.

The rearrangement links TRBV29-1 to TRBJ2-7. Germline values: CDR1 SQVTM, CDR2 ANQGSEA. The length of the CDR3 is 11 residues. The CDR3 spells CRAVGPYEQYF.